The present entry profiles one TCR beta chain with its context. TCRdb keeps only in-frame clones here, not all; method: immunoSEQ multiplex PCR. The sample carries about 120,000 clones, almost 70% recorded once. This sample was included in a study of blood T cell repertoires in COVID-19. Study at large: Acute and convalescent COVID-19 specimens originated in the United States, Italy and Spain. Sources were T cells, B-cell-depleted T cells, or PBMCs; the material itself was cDNA or gDNA.

This CDR3 is 15 amino acids long. J lost 3 bases, V lost 6 bases, and 6 bases had no gene match. Per germline, CDR1 MNHEY and CDR2 SVGAGI. The chain couples TRBV6-5 to TRBJ2-1, with 9 bases that match TRBD1. The clonotype comes from a woman in her sixties or seventies with acute or convalescent COVID-19. The sample taken for sequencing was peripheral blood. CDR3 region: CASRGGQGLYNEQFF. The CDR3 nucleotides read TGTGCCAGCAGGGGGGGACAGGGCCTCTACAATGAGCAGTTCTTC.